The 4 T cell receptor beta chains reported below all come from one sample, sequenced in a study of radiotherapy plus CTLA-4 blockade in lung cancer. Only in-frame clones appear in the TCRdb table, and some are missing; sequencing was by immunoSEQ multiplex PCR. The data contain roughly 55,000 clones, 70% to 80% of them singletons. The starting material was peripheral blood, obtained from a patient treated with radiotherapy plus ipilimumab. All receptors derive from a human donor with non-small cell lung cancer whose response to radiotherapy plus ipilimumab could not be evaluated.

V gene TRBV2 combines with J gene TRBJ2-1, with a weak D call TRBD1 (6 bases). CDR3 length equals 14 residues. V was trimmed by 3 bases and J by 8 bases, leaving 14 bases between them. From germline, CDR1 is SNHLY and CDR2 FYNNEI. The CDR3 loop is CASSDRGIGDEQFF. The CDR3 DNA is TGTGCCAGCAGTGACAGGGGCATCGGGGATGAGCAGTTCTTC. The whole variable domain, remainder taken from reference TRBV2 and TRBJ2-1, is EPEVTQTPSHQVTQMGQEVILRCVPISNHLYFYWYRQILGQKVEFLVSFYNNEISEKSEIFDDQFSVERPDGSNFTLKIRSTKLEDSAMYFCASSDRGIGDEQFFGPGTRLTVL.

The V call is TRBV2, the J call TRBJ2-7; 16 nucleotides agree with TRBD2. Per the germline V gene, CDR1 is SNHLY and CDR2 is FYNNEI. The J segment lost 2 bases and the V segment lost 5 bases, leaving 3 bases of the junction unmatched. The CDR3 sequence is 16 residues long. The CDR3 loop reads CASSFGTSGRAYEQYF. The DNA of the CDR3 is TGTGCCAGCAGTTTTGGGACTAGCGGGAGGGCCTACGAGCAGTACTTC.

This chain uses TRBV7-6 with TRBJ2-5; no reliable D call. V lost 2 bases and J lost 1, with 5 bases in between. The CDR3 runs to 13 residues. Germline V gene sequence: CDR1 SGHVS, CDR2 FNYEAQ. The CDR3, as DNA: TGTGCCAGCAGCTTATCAGGCCAAGAGACCCAGTACTTC. The encoded protein is CASSLSGQETQYF.

V is TRBV7-9 and J is TRBJ2-5; D is unclear. The J call may be faulty, since TRBJ2-7 better matches the DNA end. This CDR3 spans 13 amino acids. CDR1 is SEHNR, CDR2 FQNEAQ, per germline (reference sequence). The CDR3 is CASSFLGSYEQYF. The CDR3 nucleotides read TGTGCCAGCAGCTTTCTGGGCTCCTACGAGCAGTACTTC.